The T cell receptor (beta chain) described here comes from a study of graft-versus-host responses after intestinal transplantation. Intraepithelial lymphocytes and lamina propria lymphocytes were released through processing of graft tissue. Trimming removed 6 bases from V and 10 bases from J, with 13 bases in between. This CDR3 has 12 residues. Germline CDR1 ENHRY, CDR2 SYGVKD. TCRdb's copy holds only in-frame clones and misses some; the assay was immunoSEQ multiplex PCR. The sample carries fewer than 20,000 clones, roughly 80% recorded once. The chain is built from TRBV10-3 and TRBJ2-1; D is unresolved. Sequencing used ileum tissue, obtained 104 days after intestinal transplant. This clonotype was sampled from a human patient who received an intestinal transplant, so some T cells may come from the graft donor. CDR3 nucleotide sequence: TGTGCCATCAGCGGCGCGGACCTCGAGCAGTTCTTC. Protein product: CAISGADLEQFF.